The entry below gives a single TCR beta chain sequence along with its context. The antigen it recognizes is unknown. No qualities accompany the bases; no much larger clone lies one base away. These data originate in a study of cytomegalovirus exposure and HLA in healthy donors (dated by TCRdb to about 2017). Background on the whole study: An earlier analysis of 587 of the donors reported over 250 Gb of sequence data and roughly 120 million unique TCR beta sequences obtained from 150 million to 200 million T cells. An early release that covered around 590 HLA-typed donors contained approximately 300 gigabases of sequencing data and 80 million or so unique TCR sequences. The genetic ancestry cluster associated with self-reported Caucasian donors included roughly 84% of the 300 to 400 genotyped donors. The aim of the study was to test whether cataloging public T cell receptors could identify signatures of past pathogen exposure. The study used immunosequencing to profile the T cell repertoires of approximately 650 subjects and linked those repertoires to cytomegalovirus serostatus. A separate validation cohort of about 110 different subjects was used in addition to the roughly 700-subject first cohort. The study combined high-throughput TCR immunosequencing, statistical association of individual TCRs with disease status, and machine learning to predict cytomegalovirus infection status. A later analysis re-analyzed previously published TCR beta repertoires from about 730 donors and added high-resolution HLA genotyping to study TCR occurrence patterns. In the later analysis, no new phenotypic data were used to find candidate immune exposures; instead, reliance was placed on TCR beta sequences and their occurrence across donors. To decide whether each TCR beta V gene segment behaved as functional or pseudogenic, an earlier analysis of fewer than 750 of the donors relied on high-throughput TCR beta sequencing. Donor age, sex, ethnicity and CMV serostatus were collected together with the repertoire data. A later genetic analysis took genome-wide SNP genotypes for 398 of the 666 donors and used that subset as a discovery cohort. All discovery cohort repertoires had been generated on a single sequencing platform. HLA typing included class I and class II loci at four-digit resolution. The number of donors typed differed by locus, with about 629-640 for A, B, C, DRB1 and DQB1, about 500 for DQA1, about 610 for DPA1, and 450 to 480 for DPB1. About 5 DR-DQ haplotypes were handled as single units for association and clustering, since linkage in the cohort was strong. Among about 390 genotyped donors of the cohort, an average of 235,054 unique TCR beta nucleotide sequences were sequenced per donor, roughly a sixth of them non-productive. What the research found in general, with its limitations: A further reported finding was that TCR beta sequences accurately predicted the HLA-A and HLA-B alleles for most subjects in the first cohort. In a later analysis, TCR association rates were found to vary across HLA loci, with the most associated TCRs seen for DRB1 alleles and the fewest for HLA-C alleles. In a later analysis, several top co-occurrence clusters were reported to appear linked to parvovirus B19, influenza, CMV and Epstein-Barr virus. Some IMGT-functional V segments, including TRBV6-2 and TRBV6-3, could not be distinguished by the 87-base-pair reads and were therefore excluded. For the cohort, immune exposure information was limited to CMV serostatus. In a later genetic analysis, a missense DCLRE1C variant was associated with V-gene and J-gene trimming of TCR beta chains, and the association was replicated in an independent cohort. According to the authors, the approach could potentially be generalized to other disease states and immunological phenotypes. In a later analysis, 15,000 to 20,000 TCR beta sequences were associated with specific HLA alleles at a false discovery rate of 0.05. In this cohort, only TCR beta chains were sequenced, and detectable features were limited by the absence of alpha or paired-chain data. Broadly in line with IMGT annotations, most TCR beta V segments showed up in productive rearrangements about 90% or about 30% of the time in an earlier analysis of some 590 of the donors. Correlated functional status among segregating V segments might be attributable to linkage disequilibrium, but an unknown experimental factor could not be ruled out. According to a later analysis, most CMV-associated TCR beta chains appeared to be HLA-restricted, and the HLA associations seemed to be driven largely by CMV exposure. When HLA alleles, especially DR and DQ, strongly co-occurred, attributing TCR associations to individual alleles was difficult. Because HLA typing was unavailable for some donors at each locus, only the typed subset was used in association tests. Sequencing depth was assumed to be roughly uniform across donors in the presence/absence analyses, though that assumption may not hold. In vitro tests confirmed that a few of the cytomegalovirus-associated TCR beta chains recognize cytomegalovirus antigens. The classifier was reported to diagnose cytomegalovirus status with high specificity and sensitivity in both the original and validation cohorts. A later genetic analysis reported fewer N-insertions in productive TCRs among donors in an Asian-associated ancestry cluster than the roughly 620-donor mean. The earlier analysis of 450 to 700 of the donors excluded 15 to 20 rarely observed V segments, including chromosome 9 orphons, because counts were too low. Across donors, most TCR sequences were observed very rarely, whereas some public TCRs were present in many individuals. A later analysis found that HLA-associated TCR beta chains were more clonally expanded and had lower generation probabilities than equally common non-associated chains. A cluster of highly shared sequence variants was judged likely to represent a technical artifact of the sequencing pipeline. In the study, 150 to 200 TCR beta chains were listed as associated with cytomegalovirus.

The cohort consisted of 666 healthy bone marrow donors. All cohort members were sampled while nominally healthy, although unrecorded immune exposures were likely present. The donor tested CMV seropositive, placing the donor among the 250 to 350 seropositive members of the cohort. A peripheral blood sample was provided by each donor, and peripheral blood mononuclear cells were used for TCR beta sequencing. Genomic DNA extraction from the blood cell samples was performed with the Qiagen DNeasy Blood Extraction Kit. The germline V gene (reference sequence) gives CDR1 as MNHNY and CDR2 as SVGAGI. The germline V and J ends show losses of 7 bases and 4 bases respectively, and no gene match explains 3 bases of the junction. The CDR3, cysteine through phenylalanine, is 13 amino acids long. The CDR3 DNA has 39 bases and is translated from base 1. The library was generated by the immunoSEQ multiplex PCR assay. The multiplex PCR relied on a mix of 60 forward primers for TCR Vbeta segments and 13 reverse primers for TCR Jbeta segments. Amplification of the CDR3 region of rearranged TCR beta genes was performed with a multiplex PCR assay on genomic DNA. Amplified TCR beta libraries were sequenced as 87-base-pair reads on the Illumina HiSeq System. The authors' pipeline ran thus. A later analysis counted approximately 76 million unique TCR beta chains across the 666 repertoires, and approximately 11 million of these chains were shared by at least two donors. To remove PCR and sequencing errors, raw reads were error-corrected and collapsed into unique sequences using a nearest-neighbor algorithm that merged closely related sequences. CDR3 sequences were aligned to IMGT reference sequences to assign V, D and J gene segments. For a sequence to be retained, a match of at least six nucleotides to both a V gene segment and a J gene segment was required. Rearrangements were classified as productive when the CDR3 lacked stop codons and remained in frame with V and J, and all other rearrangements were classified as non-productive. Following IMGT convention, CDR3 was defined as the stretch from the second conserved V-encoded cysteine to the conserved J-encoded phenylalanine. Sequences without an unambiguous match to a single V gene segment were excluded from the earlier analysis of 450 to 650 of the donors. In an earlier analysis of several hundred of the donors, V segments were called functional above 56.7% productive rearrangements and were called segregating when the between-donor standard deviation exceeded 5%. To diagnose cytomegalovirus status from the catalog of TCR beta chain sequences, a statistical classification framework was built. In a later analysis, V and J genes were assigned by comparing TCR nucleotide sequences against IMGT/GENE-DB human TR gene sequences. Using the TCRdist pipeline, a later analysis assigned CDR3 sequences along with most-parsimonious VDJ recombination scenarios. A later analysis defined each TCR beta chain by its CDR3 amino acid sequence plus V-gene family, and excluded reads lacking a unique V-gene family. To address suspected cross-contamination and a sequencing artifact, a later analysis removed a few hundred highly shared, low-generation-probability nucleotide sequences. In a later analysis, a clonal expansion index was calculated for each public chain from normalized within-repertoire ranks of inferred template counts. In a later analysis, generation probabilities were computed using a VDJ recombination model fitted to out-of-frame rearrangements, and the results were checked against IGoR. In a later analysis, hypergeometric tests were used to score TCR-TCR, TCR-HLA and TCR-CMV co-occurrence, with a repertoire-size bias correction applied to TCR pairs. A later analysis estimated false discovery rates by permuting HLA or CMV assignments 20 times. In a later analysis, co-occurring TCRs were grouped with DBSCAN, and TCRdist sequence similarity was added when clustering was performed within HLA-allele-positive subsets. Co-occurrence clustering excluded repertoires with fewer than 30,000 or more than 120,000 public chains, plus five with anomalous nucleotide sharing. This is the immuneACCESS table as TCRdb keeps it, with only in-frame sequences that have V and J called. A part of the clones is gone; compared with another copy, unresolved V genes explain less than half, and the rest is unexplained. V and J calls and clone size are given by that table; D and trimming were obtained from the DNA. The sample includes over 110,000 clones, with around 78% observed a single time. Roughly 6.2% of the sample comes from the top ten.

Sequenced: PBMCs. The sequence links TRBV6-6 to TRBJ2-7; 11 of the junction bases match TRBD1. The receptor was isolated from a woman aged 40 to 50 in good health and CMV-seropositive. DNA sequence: TGTGCCAGCAAGGGACAGGGGGGGTACGAGCAGTACTTC. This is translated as CASKGQGGYEQYF.